This record looks at one T cell receptor (beta chain) sequence and its context. No antigen is known for it. The sample comes from a study of cytomegalovirus exposure and HLA in healthy donors. About the study: When 398 donors were genotyped, 81% of them were found to fall in the Caucasian-associated ancestry cluster.

Vbeta (60) and Jbeta (13) primers were used in the PCR. Method: immunoSEQ multiplex PCR; TCRdb's copy keeps in-frame clones and lacks some. Altogether under 200,000 clones are present, 60% to 80% being singletons, with the ten largest covering around 3.4%. The V gene's germline CDR1 is SGHRS and CDR2 YFSETQ. The V end lost 1 base, the J end lost 1 base, and 12 bases lay between the germline ends. There are 16 residues in the CDR3. Study outcomes and limitations: Previously analyzed data showed that most TCR beta V segments were productive at a frequency of about 87% or about 30%. Reportedly, HLA-A and HLA-B alleles of most subjects were accurately predicted from TCR beta.

This TCR was sampled from a man in his thirties or forties in good health and CMV-seropositive. The specimen sequenced was PBMCs. The rearrangement uses TRBV5-1 and TRBJ2-1, with D tentatively TRBD2 (5 bases). In nucleotides, the CDR3 is TGCGCCAGCAGCTTGTCGGGGTTACGTTCCTACAATGAGCAGTTCTTC. The encoded protein is CASSLSGLRSYNEQFF.